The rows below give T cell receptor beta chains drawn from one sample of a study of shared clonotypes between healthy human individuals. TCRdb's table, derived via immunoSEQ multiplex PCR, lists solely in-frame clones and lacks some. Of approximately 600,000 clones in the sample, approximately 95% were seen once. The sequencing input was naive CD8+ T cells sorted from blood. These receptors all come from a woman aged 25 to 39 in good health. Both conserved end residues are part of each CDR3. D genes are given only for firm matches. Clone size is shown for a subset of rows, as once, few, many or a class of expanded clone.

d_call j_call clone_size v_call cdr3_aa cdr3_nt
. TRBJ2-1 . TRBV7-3 CASSPITGDEQFF TGTGCCAGCAGCCCAATAACTGGGGATGAGCAGTTCTTC
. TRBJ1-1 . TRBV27 CASSFMGQLNTEAFF TGTGCCAGCAGTTTTATGGGACAACTGAACACTGAAGCTTTCTTT
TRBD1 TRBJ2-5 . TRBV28 CASGQVQETQYF TGTGCCAGTGGACAGGTCCAAGAGACCCAGTACTTC
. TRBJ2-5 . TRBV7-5 CVRSLQQGGETQYF TGTGTCAGAAGCTTGCAACAGGGAGGAGAGACCCAGTACTTC
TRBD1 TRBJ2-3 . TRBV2 CASSDNLRQGIPDTQYF TGTGCCAGCAGCGACAACCTGAGACAGGGTATCCCAGATACGCAGTATTTT
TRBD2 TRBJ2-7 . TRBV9 CASSVYSGSTYEQYF TGTGCCAGCAGCGTATATAGCGGGAGCACCTACGAGCAGTACTTC
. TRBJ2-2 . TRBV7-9 CASDTRNTGELFF TGTGCCAGCGATACGAGGAACACCGGGGAGCTGTTTTTT
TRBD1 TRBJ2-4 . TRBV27 CASSVTGGENIQYF TGTGCCAGCAGTGTGACAGGGGGTGAAAACATTCAGTACTTC
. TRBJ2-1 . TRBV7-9 CASSWDGSYNEQFF TGTGCCAGCAGCTGGGATGGCTCCTACAATGAGCAGTTCTTC
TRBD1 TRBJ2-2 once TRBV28 CASSPPGQGARNTGELFF TGTGCCAGCAGTCCACCGGGACAGGGGGCCAGAAACACCGGGGAGCTGTTTTTT
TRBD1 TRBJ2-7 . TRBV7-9 CASSSSTGSYEQYF TGTGCCAGCAGCTCCTCGACAGGGTCCTACGAGCAGTACTTC
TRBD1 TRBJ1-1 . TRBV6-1 CASSEKDRANTEAFF TGTGCCAGCAGTGAAAAGGACAGGGCGAACACTGAAGCTTTCTTT
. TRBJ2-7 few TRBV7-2 CASSPKTYEQYF TGTGCCAGCAGCCCCAAAACTTACGAGCAGTACTTC